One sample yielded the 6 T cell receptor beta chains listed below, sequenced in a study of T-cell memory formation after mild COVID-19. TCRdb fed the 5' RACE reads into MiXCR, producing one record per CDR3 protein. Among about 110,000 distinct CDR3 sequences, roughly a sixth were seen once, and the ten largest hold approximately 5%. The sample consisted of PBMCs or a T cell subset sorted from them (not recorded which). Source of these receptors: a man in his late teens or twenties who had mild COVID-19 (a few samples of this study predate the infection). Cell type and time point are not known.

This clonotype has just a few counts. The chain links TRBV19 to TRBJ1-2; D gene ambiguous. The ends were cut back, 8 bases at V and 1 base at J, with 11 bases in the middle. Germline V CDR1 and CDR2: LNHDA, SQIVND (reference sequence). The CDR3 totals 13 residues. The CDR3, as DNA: TGTGCCAGTTGCTTGGGCGGTAACTATGGCTACACCTTC. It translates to CASCLGGNYGYTF.

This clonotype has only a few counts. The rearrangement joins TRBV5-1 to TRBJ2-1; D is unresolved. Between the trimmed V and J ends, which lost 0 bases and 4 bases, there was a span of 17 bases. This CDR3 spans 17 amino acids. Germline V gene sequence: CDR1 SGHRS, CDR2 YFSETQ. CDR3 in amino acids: CASSLGILAVDYNEQFF. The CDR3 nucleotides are TGCGCCAGCAGCTTGGGAATTCTGGCGGTAGATTACAATGAGCAGTTCTTC. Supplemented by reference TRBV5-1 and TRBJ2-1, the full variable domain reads KAGVTQTPRYLIKTRGQQVTLSCSPISGHRSVSWYQQTPGQGLQFLFEYFSETQRNKGNFPGRFSGRQFSNSRSEMNVSTLELGDSALYLCASSLGILAVDYNEQFFGPGTRLTVL.

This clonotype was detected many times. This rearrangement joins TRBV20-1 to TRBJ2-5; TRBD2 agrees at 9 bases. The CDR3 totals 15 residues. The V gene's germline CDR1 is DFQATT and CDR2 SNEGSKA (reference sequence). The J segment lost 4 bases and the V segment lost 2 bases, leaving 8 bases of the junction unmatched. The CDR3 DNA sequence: TGCAGTGCTAGAACCCCCACAGCGGGGGGAGAGACCCAGTACTTC. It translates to CSARTPTAGGETQYF.

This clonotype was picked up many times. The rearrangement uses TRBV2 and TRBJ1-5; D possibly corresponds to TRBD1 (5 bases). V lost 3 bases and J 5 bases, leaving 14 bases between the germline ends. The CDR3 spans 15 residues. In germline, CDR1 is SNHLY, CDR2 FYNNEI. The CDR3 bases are TGTGCCAGCAGTGATGTCGGGGGTAGTGATCAGCCCCAGCATTTT. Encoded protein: CASSDVGGSDQPQHF.

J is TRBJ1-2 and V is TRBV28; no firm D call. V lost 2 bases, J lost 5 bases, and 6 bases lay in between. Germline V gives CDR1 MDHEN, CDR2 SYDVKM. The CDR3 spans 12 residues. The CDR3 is CASSLGSYGYTF. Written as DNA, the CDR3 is TGTGCCAGCAGTTTAGGGAGTTATGGCTACACCTTC.

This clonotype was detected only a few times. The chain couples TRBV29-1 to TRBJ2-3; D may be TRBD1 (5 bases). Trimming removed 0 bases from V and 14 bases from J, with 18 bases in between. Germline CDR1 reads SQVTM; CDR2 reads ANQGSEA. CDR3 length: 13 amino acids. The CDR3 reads CSVEDLRTPLRYF. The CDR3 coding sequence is TGCAGCGTTGAAGATCTGCGGACACCCCTGCGGTATTTT.